This TCR beta chain was sequenced during a study of blood T cells in healthy people across ages. The study's findings and limits: Getting older went along with TCR beta diversity per million T cells dropping roughly linearly. The study found more naive CD4+ cells and higher diversity in long-lived than aged donors. Higher naive T cell percentage went strongly together with higher TCR beta diversity.

Sample-barcoded 5' priming and a J-beta primer mix drove a second PCR of roughly 7 to 11 cycles. TCRdb itself ran the 5' RACE reads through MiXCR, one entry per CDR3 protein. In the table there are 2 million or so distinct CDR3 sequences, about 50% of which are singletons. This clonotype appeared a few times. What it binds is unknown. Extracted total RNA amounted to at least 5.5 micrograms for each sample. Germline assignment: CDR1 DFQATT and CDR2 SNEGSKA (reference sequence). V lost 2 bases and J lost 1; bases outside the gene matches: 7. The CDR3 consists of 15 residues. The sequence derives from a woman aged 40 to 50 in good health. The sequencing input was blood. This chain joins TRBV20-1 and TRBJ2-5; 7 nucleotides align to TRBD2. CDR3 sequence (DNA): TGCAGTGCTAGACAGGGAGGGTCATCCCAAGAGACCCAGTACTTC. It codes for CSARQGGSSQETQYF.